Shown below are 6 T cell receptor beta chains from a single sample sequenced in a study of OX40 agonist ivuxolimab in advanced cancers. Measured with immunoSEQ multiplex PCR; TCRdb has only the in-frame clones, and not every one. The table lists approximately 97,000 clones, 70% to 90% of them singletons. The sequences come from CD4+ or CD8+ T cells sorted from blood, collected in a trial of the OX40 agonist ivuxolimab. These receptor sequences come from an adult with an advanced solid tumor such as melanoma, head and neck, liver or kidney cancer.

The CDR3 DNA follows: TGTGCCAGCAGCGGGACTAGCGGGTGGTTGGGGTACGAGCAGTACTTC. Its protein product is CASSGTSGWLGYEQYF. This rearrangement joins TRBV5-6 to TRBJ2-5, with 12 bases fitting TRBD2. The J call is in doubt because the DNA end fits TRBJ2-7 better. In germline, CDR1 is SGHDT, CDR2 YYEEEE. This CDR3 is 16 amino acids long.

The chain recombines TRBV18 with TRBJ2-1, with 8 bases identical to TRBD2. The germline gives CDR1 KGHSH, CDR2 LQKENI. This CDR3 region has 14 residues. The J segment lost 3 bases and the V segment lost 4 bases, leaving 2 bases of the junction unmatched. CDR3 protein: CASSHGGGYNEQFF. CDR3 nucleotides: TGTGCCAGCTCACACGGGGGGGGCTACAATGAGCAGTTCTTC.

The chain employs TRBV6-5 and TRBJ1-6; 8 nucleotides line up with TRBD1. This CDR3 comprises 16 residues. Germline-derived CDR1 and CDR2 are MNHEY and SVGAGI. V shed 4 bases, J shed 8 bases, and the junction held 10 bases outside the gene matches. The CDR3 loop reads CASSFSGQGGHSPLHF. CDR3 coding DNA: TGTGCCAGCAGTTTCTCTGGACAGGGAGGGCATTCACCCCTCCACTTT.

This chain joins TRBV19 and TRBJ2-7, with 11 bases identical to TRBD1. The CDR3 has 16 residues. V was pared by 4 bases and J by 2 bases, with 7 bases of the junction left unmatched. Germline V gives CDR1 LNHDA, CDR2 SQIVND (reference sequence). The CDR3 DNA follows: TGTGCCAGTAGTACTGGCCCGGGACAGGGGGCCTACGAGCAGTACTTC. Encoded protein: CASSTGPGQGAYEQYF.

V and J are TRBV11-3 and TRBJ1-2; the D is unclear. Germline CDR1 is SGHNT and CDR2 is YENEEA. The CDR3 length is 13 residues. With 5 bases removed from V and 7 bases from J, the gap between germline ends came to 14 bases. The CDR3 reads CASSREGKFGYTF. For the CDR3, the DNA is TGTGCCAGCAGCCGAGAGGGAAAGTTTGGCTACACCTTC.

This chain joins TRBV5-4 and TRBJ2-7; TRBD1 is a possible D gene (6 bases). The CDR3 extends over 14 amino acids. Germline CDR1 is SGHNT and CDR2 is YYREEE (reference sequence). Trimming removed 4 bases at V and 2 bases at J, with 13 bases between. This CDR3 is CASSRRGRTYEQYF. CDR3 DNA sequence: TGTGCCAGCAGCCGCAGGGGCCGGACCTACGAGCAGTACTTC.